The source of this T cell receptor (beta chain) is a study of blood T cell repertoires in COVID-19. Study-level information: The United States, Italy and Spain provided the acute and convalescent COVID-19 samples.

Original processing methods: Using reference gene primer amplification, nucleated cell counts were estimated. Some clones are missing from TCRdb's copy, which holds only in-frame ones; the method was immunoSEQ multiplex PCR. For V, J and clone size, that table is used; D and trimming come from the DNA. Here the sample spans just under 350,000 clones, roughly 90% being singletons. Those enrolled in Seattle joined during active infection and were followed longitudinally afterward. The table lists this clone with a few counts. This CDR3 comprises 12 residues. Germline CDR1 and CDR2: LGHNT and FRNRAP. V was shortened by 2 bases and J by 13 bases, with 9 bases between the two germline ends.

The TCR sequence derives from a woman aged 70-85 years with COVID-19, enrolled during active disease. The chain joins TRBV12-5 to TRBJ2-6; D gene uncertain. Source material: peripheral blood. Here the CDR3 reads CASGLPYAVLTF. CDR3 bases: TGTGCTAGTGGTTTGCCCTACGCGGTCCTGACTTTC.